This is a list of T cell receptor beta chains from one sample in a study of a mutant IDH1 vaccine in newly diagnosed glioma. The antigens of these receptors remain unknown. This table comes from immunoSEQ multiplex PCR, and its TCRdb copy is limited to in-frame clones, with some not included. The sample holds fewer than 35,000 clones; around 81% are singletons and the top ten take 29%. The sample was PBMCs, taken from a glioma patient whose treatment included an IDH1 peptide vaccine. These receptors were obtained from a young man with glioma. Each CDR3 is given with its conserved first and last residue. D genes are given only for firm matches. The size field is filled for only some rows; it gives once, few, many or a size class.

v_gene: TRBV18; d_gene: NA; j_gene: TRBJ2-3; abundance: NA; CDR3nt: TGTGCCAGCTCTCAAGACGCCAGGGGGGCAGATACGCAGTATTTT; CDR3aa: CASSQDARGADTQYF
v_gene: TRBV27; d_gene: TRBD1; j_gene: TRBJ1-2; abundance: few; CDR3nt: TGTGCCAGCAGTCAGACAGGGAACTATGGCTACACCTTC; CDR3aa: CASSQTGNYGYTF
v_gene: TRBV5-8; d_gene: NA; j_gene: TRBJ1-6; abundance: NA; CDR3nt: TGTGCCAGCAGCCCGGAGTATGGGGACCCCCTCCACTTT; CDR3aa: CASSPEYGDPLHF
v_gene: TRBV5-1; d_gene: NA; j_gene: TRBJ1-1; abundance: NA; CDR3nt: TGCGCCAGCAGCCCAACAGTTCCCCACAACACTGAAGCTTTCTTT; CDR3aa: CASSPTVPHNTEAFF
v_gene: TRBV9; d_gene: NA; j_gene: TRBJ2-1; abundance: once; CDR3nt: TGTGCCAGCAGCGTAGGGGGTCTAGGGTACTACAATGAGCAGTTCTTC; CDR3aa: CASSVGGLGYYNEQFF
v_gene: TRBV30; d_gene: TRBD1; j_gene: TRBJ1-1; abundance: once; CDR3nt: TGTGCCTGGCGAGACAGGGAGTACCAAGCTTTCTTT; CDR3aa: CAWRDREYQAFF
v_gene: TRBV19; d_gene: NA; j_gene: TRBJ2-2; abundance: NA; CDR3nt: TGTGCCAGTAGTCCGTGGCAGTCGAACACCGGGGAGCTGTTTTTT; CDR3aa: CASSPWQSNTGELFF
v_gene: TRBV13; d_gene: TRBD2; j_gene: TRBJ2-5; abundance: NA; CDR3nt: TGTGCCAGCAGCTCACCCCGGACTAGCGGGACAGAGACCCAGTACTTC; CDR3aa: CASSSPRTSGTETQYF
v_gene: TRBV27; d_gene: TRBD2; j_gene: TRBJ2-5; abundance: NA; CDR3nt: TGTGCCAGCAGTCTGACGACTAGCGGGAGTTCGGAGACCCAGTACTTC; CDR3aa: CASSLTTSGSSETQYF
v_gene: TRBV5-6; d_gene: NA; j_gene: TRBJ2-5; abundance: once; CDR3nt: TGTGCCAGCAGCTTCCGCAGAGAGAGGGAGCACTTC; CDR3aa: CASSFRREREHF
v_gene: TRBV20-1; d_gene: NA; j_gene: TRBJ2-7; abundance: NA; CDR3nt: TGCAGTGCAGGCTTATCCTACGAGCAGTACTTC; CDR3aa: CSAGLSYEQYF
v_gene: TRBV19; d_gene: NA; j_gene: TRBJ2-1; abundance: once; CDR3nt: TGTGCCAGTAGTATAAGGGTAAATGAGCAGTTCTTC; CDR3aa: CASSIRVNEQFF
v_gene: TRBV5-4; d_gene: NA; j_gene: TRBJ1-1; abundance: once; CDR3nt: TGTGCCAGCAGCGCGGGACGGCAGAACACTGAAGCTTTCTTT; CDR3aa: CASSAGRQNTEAFF
v_gene: TRBV6-5; d_gene: TRBD1; j_gene: TRBJ1-3; abundance: NA; CDR3nt: TGTGCCAGCAGTTCCGGGACAGGAGCCACTGGAAACACCATATATTTT; CDR3aa: CASSSGTGATGNTIYF
v_gene: TRBV6-5; d_gene: NA; j_gene: TRBJ1-4; abundance: NA; CDR3nt: TGTGCCAGCAGCCCCCGGAGGGATGAAAAACTGTTTTTT; CDR3aa: CASSPRRDEKLFF
v_gene: TRBV29-1; d_gene: TRBD2; j_gene: TRBJ2-7; abundance: NA; CDR3nt: TGCAGCGTTCGCCAAGGGACTAGCGGCGCCAACGAGCAGTACTTC; CDR3aa: CSVRQGTSGANEQYF
v_gene: TRBV4-1; d_gene: TRBD1; j_gene: TRBJ1-5; abundance: NA; CDR3nt: TGCGCCAGCAGCCCTTCTCTAAGACAGGGTTTCAATCAGCCCCAGCATTTT; CDR3aa: CASSPSLRQGFNQPQHF
v_gene: TRBV28; d_gene: NA; j_gene: TRBJ2-7; abundance: once; CDR3nt: TGTGCCAGCAGTTCGTCCGGGTCTAGGTACGAGCAGTACTTC; CDR3aa: CASSSSGSRYEQYF
v_gene: TRBV13; d_gene: TRBD2; j_gene: TRBJ2-7; abundance: NA; CDR3nt: TGTGCCAGCAGCCCCGGTCGGGGGGGACTCTACGAGCAGTACTTC; CDR3aa: CASSPGRGGLYEQYF
v_gene: TRBV5-1; d_gene: NA; j_gene: TRBJ2-7; abundance: NA; CDR3nt: TGCGCCAGCAGCCCCCTGGACCGCCCCTACGAGCAGTACTTC; CDR3aa: CASSPLDRPYEQYF
v_gene: TRBV19; d_gene: NA; j_gene: TRBJ1-2; abundance: NA; CDR3nt: TGTGCCAGTAGTATGCGGCCTAGCGGGGGCTACACCTTC; CDR3aa: CASSMRPSGGYTF
v_gene: TRBV14; d_gene: NA; j_gene: TRBJ2-3; abundance: NA; CDR3nt: TGTGCCAGCAGCCGCGAGCTTTATGGTACGCAGTATTTT; CDR3aa: CASSRELYGTQYF
v_gene: TRBV5-4; d_gene: NA; j_gene: TRBJ1-1; abundance: NA; CDR3nt: TGTGCCAGCAGATTTGAGAACCAGATGAACACTGAAGCTTTCTTT; CDR3aa: CASRFENQMNTEAFF
v_gene: TRBV5-1; d_gene: NA; j_gene: TRBJ2-7; abundance: NA; CDR3nt: TGCGCCAGCAGCTCCAGAGTCAGCCGGGACTACGAGCAGTACTTC; CDR3aa: CASSSRVSRDYEQYF
v_gene: TRBV7-9; d_gene: NA; j_gene: TRBJ2-2; abundance: NA; CDR3nt: TGTGCCAGCAATCGTCCCACGGCCGGGGAGCTGTTTTTT; CDR3aa: CASNRPTAGELFF
v_gene: TRBV6-5; d_gene: TRBD1; j_gene: TRBJ1-1; abundance: NA; CDR3nt: TGTGCCAGCAGTTACGCGGACAGGGCGGCTGAAGCTTTCTTT; CDR3aa: CASSYADRAAEAFF
v_gene: TRBV19; d_gene: NA; j_gene: TRBJ2-2; abundance: NA; CDR3nt: TGTGCCAGTAGCTCCCCGGGGGGACAGTACACCGGGGAGCTGTTTTTT; CDR3aa: CASSSPGGQYTGELFF
v_gene: TRBV5-1; d_gene: TRBD2; j_gene: TRBJ2-7; abundance: once; CDR3nt: TGCGCCAGCAGCTTCCCACTAGCGGGGTCGAACGAGCAGTACTTC; CDR3aa: CASSFPLAGSNEQYF
v_gene: TRBV19; d_gene: TRBD1; j_gene: TRBJ1-5; abundance: NA; CDR3nt: TGTGCCAGTAGTATTCGACAGGGTAGCAATCAGCCCCAGCATTTT; CDR3aa: CASSIRQGSNQPQHF
v_gene: TRBV29-1; d_gene: TRBD1; j_gene: TRBJ2-5; abundance: NA; CDR3nt: TGCAGCGTTGAGACAGGGGTTCGTGAGACCCAGTACTTC; CDR3aa: CSVETGVRETQYF
v_gene: TRBV6-4; d_gene: TRBD1; j_gene: TRBJ2-2; abundance: NA; CDR3nt: TGTGCCAGCAGTGAACGAGGGACAGGGGCGAACACCGGGGAGCTGTTTTTT; CDR3aa: CASSERGTGANTGELFF
v_gene: TRBV5-1; d_gene: TRBD2; j_gene: TRBJ2-3; abundance: once; CDR3nt: TGCGCCAGCAGCAAGGGGACTAGCGACGCCACAGATACGCAGTATTTT; CDR3aa: CASSKGTSDATDTQYF
v_gene: TRBV2; d_gene: NA; j_gene: TRBJ1-2; abundance: NA; CDR3nt: TGTGCCAGCAGTGAAGCAGGACGACGGGGACCTAACTATGGCTACACCTTC; CDR3aa: CASSEAGRRGPNYGYTF
v_gene: TRBV21-1; d_gene: NA; j_gene: TRBJ2-7; abundance: NA; CDR3nt: TGTGCCAGCAGCACCACTTATGACCAGGGCCGGACTAGTGGGATGTACGAGCAGTACTTC; CDR3aa: CASSTTYDQGRTSGMYEQYF
v_gene: TRBV27; d_gene: TRBD1; j_gene: TRBJ2-2; abundance: NA; CDR3nt: TGTGCCAGCAGCTACCGGACAGGCTACGGGGAGCTGTTTTTT; CDR3aa: CASSYRTGYGELFF
v_gene: TRBV5-1; d_gene: NA; j_gene: TRBJ1-1; abundance: few; CDR3nt: TGCGCCAGCAGCTTGGGTACGCGGGGGCCAATGAACACTGAAGCTTTCTTT; CDR3aa: CASSLGTRGPMNTEAFF
v_gene: TRBV7-2; d_gene: NA; j_gene: TRBJ1-5; abundance: NA; CDR3nt: TGTGCCAGCAGTCGGGACACGTACCGGTCAAATCAGCCCCAGCATTTT; CDR3aa: CASSRDTYRSNQPQHF
v_gene: TRBV6-6; d_gene: TRBD1; j_gene: TRBJ1-2; abundance: NA; CDR3nt: TGTGCCAGCAGTTACGGGCGGACAGGGCACTATGGCTACACCTTC; CDR3aa: CASSYGRTGHYGYTF
v_gene: TRBV6-5; d_gene: NA; j_gene: TRBJ2-5; abundance: once; CDR3nt: TGTGCCAGCAGTTTTGGGCCCCATCAAGAGACCCAGTACTTC; CDR3aa: CASSFGPHQETQYF
v_gene: TRBV6-6; d_gene: TRBD1; j_gene: TRBJ1-1; abundance: NA; CDR3nt: TGTGCCAGCACCTTGACAGGGGACACTGAAGCTTTCTTT; CDR3aa: CASTLTGDTEAFF
v_gene: TRBV19; d_gene: TRBD2; j_gene: TRBJ2-3; abundance: NA; CDR3nt: TGTGCCAGTAGTTGGCGGGGGGCCGGTATAGATACGCAGTATTTT; CDR3aa: CASSWRGAGIDTQYF
v_gene: TRBV2; d_gene: NA; j_gene: TRBJ1-4; abundance: NA; CDR3nt: TGTGCCAGCAGTAAGGAACAGGCCAGGAGACTGTTTTTT; CDR3aa: CASSKEQARRLFF
v_gene: TRBV7-9; d_gene: NA; j_gene: TRBJ1-1; abundance: NA; CDR3nt: TGTGCCAGCAGCTTCGGACAGCTGAACACTGAAGCTTTCTTT; CDR3aa: CASSFGQLNTEAFF
v_gene: TRBV14; d_gene: NA; j_gene: TRBJ2-3; abundance: NA; CDR3nt: TGTGCCAGCAGCCAAGTTATTTATTTT; CDR3aa: CASSQVIYF
v_gene: TRBV6-5; d_gene: TRBD1; j_gene: TRBJ2-1; abundance: NA; CDR3nt: TGTGCCAGCAGTTACTCGGGACAGGGAAACAATGAGCAGTTCTTC; CDR3aa: CASSYSGQGNNEQFF
v_gene: TRBV7-9; d_gene: NA; j_gene: TRBJ1-1; abundance: once; CDR3nt: TGTGCCAGCAGCCCTCACGGGGGCACTGAAGCTTTCTTT; CDR3aa: CASSPHGGTEAFF
v_gene: TRBV4-1; d_gene: NA; j_gene: TRBJ2-1; abundance: few; CDR3nt: TGCGCCAGCAGCCAAGAAGGTGACAAGTCTACCCACCGCCTAAAATACAATGAGCAGTTCTTC; CDR3aa: CASSQEGDKSTHRLKYNEQFF
v_gene: TRBV5-6; d_gene: TRBD2; j_gene: TRBJ2-3; abundance: NA; CDR3nt: TGTGCCAGCAATGCTCCGGGACTACGCACAGATACGCAGTATTTT; CDR3aa: CASNAPGLRTDTQYF
v_gene: TRBV5-1; d_gene: NA; j_gene: TRBJ2-7; abundance: NA; CDR3nt: TGCGCCAGCAGCGCAATAGGAGGGGGCCAAGGTACCTACGAGCAGTACTTC; CDR3aa: CASSAIGGGQGTYEQYF
v_gene: TRBV19; d_gene: NA; j_gene: TRBJ1-5; abundance: NA; CDR3nt: TGTGCCAGTAGTATAGACGGGGGGTGGGTCAATCAGCCCCAGCATTTT; CDR3aa: CASSIDGGWVNQPQHF
v_gene: TRBV19; d_gene: TRBD2; j_gene: TRBJ2-7; abundance: NA; CDR3nt: TGTGCCAGTAGTGCCCCTCGAGCGGGAGGGTTCTACGAGCAGTACTTC; CDR3aa: CASSAPRAGGFYEQYF
v_gene: TRBV11-2; d_gene: NA; j_gene: TRBJ2-7; abundance: few; CDR3nt: TGTGCCAGCACCCAGGACTCCTACGAGCAGTACTTC; CDR3aa: CASTQDSYEQYF
v_gene: TRBV2; d_gene: NA; j_gene: TRBJ1-1; abundance: NA; CDR3nt: TGTGCCAGCACTTTGGGAAGGACTGAAGCTTTCTTT; CDR3aa: CASTLGRTEAFF
v_gene: TRBV2; d_gene: TRBD1; j_gene: TRBJ2-5; abundance: once; CDR3nt: TGTGCCAGCAGTACCCGGGACAGGGGAGTGAAGACCCAGTACTTC; CDR3aa: CASSTRDRGVKTQYF
v_gene: TRBV28; d_gene: NA; j_gene: TRBJ1-1; abundance: NA; CDR3nt: TGTGCCAGCAGCGAAAATCCTACAGGACCCACTGAAGCTTTCTTT; CDR3aa: CASSENPTGPTEAFF
v_gene: TRBV13; d_gene: NA; j_gene: TRBJ2-7; abundance: NA; CDR3nt: TGTGCCAGCAACTCGCGGCCCCAATACGAGCAGTACTTC; CDR3aa: CASNSRPQYEQYF
v_gene: TRBV6-5; d_gene: TRBD1; j_gene: TRBJ2-2; abundance: NA; CDR3nt: TGTGCCAGCAGTACGCCGGGACAGGGCACCGGGGAGCTGTTTTTT; CDR3aa: CASSTPGQGTGELFF